These 32 T cell receptor beta chains were all obtained from the same sample, sequenced in a study of Tregs in tolerant kidney transplant recipients. Assay used: immunoSEQ multiplex PCR; TCRdb lists only in-frame clones, some missing. The listing records about 30,000 clones. The material sequenced was CD8+ T cells from blood, taken before the transplant. The receptors were gathered from a human donor who received a combined kidney and bone marrow transplant.

Points on this clone: Sequencing ends 3 residues short of the CDR3 end; the germline J gene provides the rest. V is TRBV19 and J is TRBJ2-3, with D uncertain. This CDR3 is built from 14 residues. Germline CDR1 is LNHDA and CDR2 is SQIVND (reference sequence). The germline V and J ends were trimmed by 3 bases and 2 bases, with 9 bases remaining between them. CDR3 bases read: TGTGCCAGTAGTATTATAGGGTTCACAGATACG. Translating it yields CASSIIGFTDT. The whole CDR3 sequence is CASSIIGFTDTQYF.

Comment on this clone: The read terminates 3 residues before the CDR3 end, so the remaining end is supplied by the germline J gene. The chain joins TRBV18 to TRBJ2-1, with 9 bases fitting TRBD2. The V gene's germline CDR1 is KGHSH and CDR2 LQKENI. This CDR3 has 17 residues. With V trimmed by 1 base and J by 3 bases, 7 bases remained unmatched. The part of the CDR3 DNA that was read is TGTGCCAGCTCACCACGGTGGGCTAGCGGGAACTACAATGAG. It yields the protein CASSPRWASGNYNE. The whole CDR3 reads CASSPRWASGNYNEQFF.

Regarding this clone: The sequenced fragment ends 3 residues before the CDR3 boundary, so the rest is inferred from the germline J gene. The chain couples TRBV2 to TRBJ2-1; TRBD2 is a possible D gene (6 bases). V lost 10 bases and J lost 9, with 13 bases in between. Looked up from germline, CDR1 is SNHLY and CDR2 is FYNNEI. CDR3 length: 11 amino acids. The CDR3 protein is CATPRRGEQFF. The covered CDR3 bases are TGTGCCACCCCCCGGAGGGGTGAG.

The sequenced part of the CDR3 DNA is TGTGCCAGCAGCCCAGGTGGGACAGGGACCTACGAG. It encodes CASSPGGTGTYE. The entire CDR3 sequence reads CASSPGGTGTYEQYF. J is TRBJ2-7 and V is TRBV13, with 9 positions matching TRBD1. The sequence runs out 3 residues before the end of the CDR3; the remainder is reconstructed from the germline J gene. Germline V CDR1 and CDR2: PRHDT, FYEKMQ (reference sequence). The length of the CDR3 is 15 residues. The V gene end was trimmed by 5 bases and the J gene end by 2 bases; junction bases not matched to a gene: 7.

Incomplete CDR3 DNA: TGTGCCAGTAGTATTGGGGGACAGCCGCACACTGAA. It encodes CASSIGGQPHTE. The whole CDR3 sequence is CASSIGGQPHTEAFF. The chain combines TRBV19 with TRBJ1-1; 7 bases map to TRBD1. The read terminates 3 residues before the CDR3 end, so the remaining end is supplied by the germline J gene. The V gene's germline CDR1 is LNHDA and CDR2 SQIVND (reference sequence). The J segment lost 3 bases and the V segment lost 3 bases, leaving 7 bases of the junction unmatched. The CDR3 contains 15 residues.

About this clone: The missing CDR3 end, 3 residues past where the read stops, is filled in from the germline J gene. This chain links TRBV5-4 with TRBJ2-7, with 8 bases that match TRBD2. CDR1 is SGHNT, CDR2 YYREEE, per germline (reference sequence). The CDR3 length is 12 residues. V was clipped by 4 bases and J by 4 bases; unmatched bases: 1. CDR3 sequence: CASSTSGYEQYF. Partial CDR3 DNA: TGTGCCAGCAGCACTAGCGGATACGAG.

A remark on this clone: The sequenced fragment ends 3 residues before the CDR3 boundary, so the rest is inferred from the germline J gene. V is TRBV30 and J is TRBJ2-1; 7 bases line up with TRBD2. V gave up 8 bases and J gave up 3 bases; unmatched junction bases: 7. The CDR3 has 13 amino acids. CDR1 is GTSNPN and CDR2 is SVGIG in the germline V gene (reference sequence). The covered CDR3 bases are TGTGCCACCTCCGGGACTAACTACAATGAG. Translation: CATSGTNYNE. The whole CDR3 protein reads CATSGTNYNEQFF. Full variable domain (missing parts from reference TRBV30 and TRBJ2-1): SQTIHQWPATLVQPVGSPLSLECTVEGTSNPNLYWYRQAAGRGLQLLFYSVGIGQISSEVPQNLSASRPQDRQFILSSKKLLLSDSGFYLCATSGTNYNEQFFGPGTRLTVL.

Remarks on this clone: The CDR3 end falls 3 residues outside the read, so it is completed with the germline J gene. The V and J genes are TRBV7-9 and TRBJ2-7, with 9 bases aligning to TRBD2. This CDR3 is built from 15 residues. Germline CDR1 and CDR2: SEHNR and FQNEAQ (reference sequence). V dropped 1 base and J dropped 5; count of bases not matched to a gene: 6. Incomplete CDR3 DNA: TGTGCCAGCAGCTTAGTGGGCCTAGCGGGAAACGAG. As protein: CASSLVGLAGNE. The CDR3, in full, reads CASSLVGLAGNEQYF.

Worth noting for this clone: With the read ending 3 residues before the CDR3 end, the germline J gene is used to fill in that end. This chain joins TRBV19 and TRBJ1-2, with D possibly matching TRBD1 (5 bases). The germline V gene encodes CDR1 LNHDA and CDR2 SQIVND (reference sequence). V dropped 4 bases and J dropped 6 bases, with 15 bases sitting between them. The length of the CDR3 is 14 residues. Incomplete CDR3 DNA: TGTGCCAGTAGTACAAACAGGCCCAGGAATGGC. Translation: CASSTNRPRNG. The full CDR3 protein is CASSTNRPRNGYTF. The whole variable domain, filled in from reference TRBV19 and TRBJ1-2, reads DGGITQSPKYLFRKEGQNVTLSCEQNLNHDAMYWYRQDPGQGLRLIYYSQIVNDFQKGDIAEGYSVSREKKESFPLTVTSAQKNPTAFYLCASSTNRPRNGYTFGSGTRLTVV.

CDR3 bases read: TGCAGTGCCCCCCCTGAGAACAGTAACTATGGC. This translates into CSAPPENSNYG. The entire CDR3 sequence reads CSAPPENSNYGYTF. The V call is TRBV20-1, the J call TRBJ1-2; D ambiguous. Coverage ceases 3 residues before the CDR3 finishes, and the germline J gene fills in the end. This CDR3 spans 14 amino acids. Per germline, CDR1 DFQATT and CDR2 SNEGSKA (reference sequence). V lost 6 bases and J 1 base, leaving 15 bases between the germline ends.

To note about this clone: The observed sequence ends 3 residues before the CDR3 terminus, with the missing tail filled in from the germline J gene. This chain connects TRBV13 to TRBJ2-7; TRBD2 matches at 10 bases. The CDR3 has 15 residues. The J segment lost 3 bases and the V segment lost 3 bases, leaving 5 bases of the junction unmatched. Germline values: CDR1 PRHDT, CDR2 FYEKMQ (reference sequence). The part of the CDR3 DNA that was read is TGTGCCAGCAGCTTGAGGCTAGCGGGAGTCTACGAG. Its translation is CASSLRLAGVYE. The CDR3, in full, reads CASSLRLAGVYEQYF.

As to this clone: The sequence runs out 3 residues before the end of the CDR3; the remainder is reconstructed from the germline J gene. V is TRBV10-3 and J is TRBJ2-1; D is perhaps TRBD2 (7 bases). This CDR3 comprises 16 residues. The V and J ends lost 4 bases and 3 bases respectively, with 16 bases between them. Germline CDR1 and CDR2: ENHRY and SYGVKD. Here the CDR3 reads CAISVGGLADYNEQFF. CDR3 bases read: TGTGCCATCAGTGTAGGGGGGCTAGCGGACTACAATGAG.

To note about this clone: The read terminates 3 residues before the CDR3 end, so the remaining end is supplied by the germline J gene. V gene TRBV7-8 combines with J gene TRBJ2-7; D not certain. The V end was cut by 5 bases, the J end by 2 bases, with 10 bases between. The germline V gene encodes CDR1 SGHVS and CDR2 FQNEAQ. The CDR3 has 13 amino acids. The CDR3 DNA, read in part, is TGTGCCAGCAGCCAAACAGAAGCCTACGAG. Translated: CASSQTEAYE. The full CDR3 protein is CASSQTEAYEQYF.

Turning to this clone: The CDR3 is cut off 3 residues early in the read; its end comes from the germline J gene. The chain links TRBV10-1 to TRBJ2-7; perhaps TRBD1 as D (5 bases). V lost 0 bases, J lost 3 bases, and 15 bases lay in between. The CDR3 runs to 16 residues. Germline V gene lookup returns CDR1 WNHNN and CDR2 SYGVQD (reference sequence). The covered CDR3 bases are TGCGCCAGCAGTGAGTCGGGCGTCCAGGGTCGCTACGAG. The encoded protein is CASSESGVQGRYE. The CDR3 in full is CASSESGVQGRYEQYF.

Concerning this clone: The read comes to an end 3 residues before the CDR3 does, leaving the germline J gene to fill in the end. V gene TRBV6-2 or TRBV6-3 combines with J gene TRBJ1-2; possibly TRBD1 for D (5 bases). The CDR3 spans 17 residues. From germline, CDR1 is MNHEY and CDR2 SVGEGT. The sequenced CDR3 bases are TGTGCCAGCAGTTACAGTCGGGCAGGGAACTATCCGGAAGGC. Its translation: CASSYSRAGNYPEG. The full-length CDR3 reads as CASSYSRAGNYPEGYTF.

On this clone: The CDR3 is cut off 3 residues early in the read; its end comes from the germline J gene. The V gene is TRBV29-1, the J gene TRBJ2-7; 14 bases line up with TRBD2. Per germline, CDR1 SQVTM and CDR2 ANQGSEA. CDR3 length equals 16 residues. J lost 6 bases, V lost 5 bases, and 12 bases had no gene match. The part of the CDR3 DNA that was read is TGCAGCGTTAATCCCGAGGGACTAGCGGGAGTCGGCGAG. Its protein is CSVNPEGLAGVGE. The whole CDR3 protein reads CSVNPEGLAGVGEQYF.

Remarks on this clone: The read halts 3 residues ahead of the CDR3 end, with the missing end drawn from the germline J gene. The chain employs TRBV14 and TRBJ2-1, with 13 bases fitting TRBD2. Losses at the gene ends were 3 bases for V and 4 bases for J; bases not matched to a gene: 3. The CDR3 covers 16 residues. Germline V gene sequence: CDR1 SGHDN, CDR2 FVKESK. The CDR3 reads CASSHGTSGVYNEQFF. The covered CDR3 bases are TGTGCCAGCAGCCACGGGACTAGCGGGGTGTACAATGAG.

Partial CDR3 DNA: TGTGCCAGCAGCCCCGGGAGGGGTGGGTACGAG. Translation gives CASSPGRGGYE. In full, the CDR3 is CASSPGRGGYEQYF. This chain joins TRBV7-9 and TRBJ2-7; 8 bases align to TRBD2. The read comes to an end 3 residues before the CDR3 does, leaving the germline J gene to fill in the end. The CDR3 extends over 14 amino acids. The germline V gene has CDR1 SEHNR and CDR2 FQNEAQ (reference sequence). The V and J ends lost 5 bases and 4 bases, in that order; junction bases with no gene match: 7.

Concerning this clone itself: The CDR3 end is not reached by the read, which stops 3 residues before it; the germline J gene fills it in. The V call is TRBV6-2 or TRBV6-3, the J call TRBJ2-1, with 7 nucleotides matching TRBD2. The CDR3 runs 17 residues. V was pared by 1 base and J by 0 bases, with 6 bases of the junction left unmatched. Germline CDR1 and CDR2: MNHEY and SVGEGT. The chain's CDR3 is CASSYLSGISSYNEQFF. The CDR3 bases that were read are TGTGCCAGCAGTTACTTGAGCGGGATAAGCTCCTACAATGAG.

A word on this clone: The read is 3 residues too short to cover the CDR3 end, so that end is filled in from the germline J gene. The chain links TRBV10-3 to TRBJ2-3; 12 positions agree with TRBD1. The CDR3 has 14 amino acids. The germline V gene has CDR1 ENHRY and CDR2 SYGVKD. V was pared by 10 bases and J by 6 bases, with 8 bases of the junction left unmatched. The CDR3 DNA, read in part, is TGTGCCACAGGAGGGGGGACAGGGGGCGATACG. This translates into CATGGGTGGDT. The full CDR3 reads CATGGGTGGDTQYF.

About this clone itself: The sequenced fragment ends 3 residues before the CDR3 boundary, so the rest is inferred from the germline J gene. The chain has TRBV28 and TRBJ2-7, with D possibly TRBD2 on 6 matching bases. CDR3 length: 16 residues. The germline V gene has CDR1 MDHEN and CDR2 SYDVKM. Trimming stripped 5 bases from V and 3 bases from J, with 20 bases between. The CDR3 DNA, read in part, is TGTGCCAGCAGTACCTTTTGGGGGACTGCTGACTACGAG. Amino acid sequence: CASSTFWGTADYE. The entire CDR3 protein is CASSTFWGTADYEQYF.

Concerning this clone itself: Read coverage stops 3 residues before the CDR3 terminus; the germline J gene supplies the remainder. V and J are TRBV5-1 and TRBJ2-7; 7 bases agree with TRBD1. The CDR3 is 15 residues long. V gave up 2 bases and J gave up 1 base; unmatched junction bases: 6. Germline V gene lookup returns CDR1 SGHRS and CDR2 YFSETQ. The CDR3 spells CASSFRGTPSYEQYF. The sequenced part of the CDR3 DNA is TGCGCCAGCAGCTTCAGGGGGACCCCTTCCTACGAG.

As regards this clone: The CDR3 extends 3 residues past the end of the read, so its final part is completed from the germline J gene. This chain uses TRBV20-1 with TRBJ2-2, with a weak D call TRBD2 (6 bases). With 1 base removed from V and 3 bases from J, the gap between germline ends came to 21 bases. This CDR3 spans 18 amino acids. The germline V gene has CDR1 DFQATT and CDR2 SNEGSKA (reference sequence). The CDR3: CSARAYAGFSEDTGELFF. The sequenced CDR3 bases are TGCAGTGCTAGAGCCTATGCGGGGTTTTCTGAGGACACCGGGGAG.

A note on this clone: The read terminates 3 residues ahead of where the CDR3 ends, so the germline J gene completes it. V usage is TRBV29-1 and J usage is TRBJ2-1; TRBD2 is a possible D gene (5 bases). CDR1 and CDR2 from the germline V gene are SQVTM and ANQGSEA. This CDR3 has 10 amino acids. V was clipped by 6 bases and J by 7 bases, with 7 bases between them. CDR3 residues: CSVLVNEQFF. The CDR3 DNA, read in part, is TGCAGCGTACTAGTTAATGAG.

This CDR3 reads CASSILLGRAKNIQYF. Incomplete CDR3 DNA: TGTGCCAGTAGTATATTGCTCGGTCGAGCCAAAAACATT. This chain connects TRBV19 to TRBJ2-4; D gene ambiguous. The read ends 3 residues early relative to the CDR3; the germline J gene fills the gap. This CDR3 has 16 residues. V shed 2 bases and J shed 0 bases, with 11 bases lying between them. Germline CDR1 is LNHDA and CDR2 is SQIVND (reference sequence).

As for this clone: Read coverage stops 3 residues before the CDR3 terminus; the germline J gene supplies the remainder. The chain couples TRBV5-4 to TRBJ2-7; a possible D gene is TRBD2 (7 bases). The germline V gene encodes CDR1 SGHNT and CDR2 YYREEE (reference sequence). This CDR3 has 15 residues. Trimming stripped 5 bases from V and 0 bases from J, with 15 bases between. The CDR3 spells CASSLGGPGSYEQYF. The covered CDR3 bases are TGTGCCAGCAGTCTCGGGGGGCCAGGCTCCTACGAG.

Concerning this clone itself: The read comes to an end 3 residues before the CDR3 does, leaving the germline J gene to fill in the end. This sequence joins TRBV19 and TRBJ1-2; D is undetermined. V lost 9 bases, J lost 4 bases, and 24 bases lay in between. This CDR3 comprises 16 residues. Germline V CDR1 and CDR2: LNHDA, SQIVND (reference sequence). The CDR3 loop reads CASYGPDIRLAYGYTF. The sequenced CDR3 bases are TGTGCCAGCTATGGGCCCGATATTCGGCTGGCCTATGGC.

Notes on this clone: The read gets to within 3 residues of the CDR3 end, and the germline J gene fills in the rest. J is TRBJ2-1 and V is TRBV20-1; 7 nucleotides line up with TRBD1. CDR3 length: 14 amino acids. Looked up from germline, CDR1 is DFQATT and CDR2 is SNEGSKA (reference sequence). Trimming took 5 bases from V and 6 from J; bases not matched to a gene: 10. The DNA read from the CDR3 is TGCAGTGCTGGGACAGCCATACCGTCCAATGAG. Protein sequence: CSAGTAIPSNE. From start to end, the CDR3 is CSAGTAIPSNEQFF.

With respect to this clone: The CDR3 extends 3 residues past the end of the read, so its final part is completed from the germline J gene. This chain uses TRBV19 with TRBJ1-5, with 12 bases that match TRBD1. The CDR3 sequence is 13 residues long. J lost 8 bases, V lost 5 bases, and 1 base had no gene match. Germline CDR1 reads LNHDA; CDR2 reads SQIVND (reference sequence). The chain's CDR3 is CASSGTGGEPQHF. CDR3 DNA, as far as it was read: TGTGCCAGTAGTGGGACAGGGGGCGAGCCC.

Turning to this clone: The read halts 3 residues ahead of the CDR3 end, with the missing end drawn from the germline J gene. The J gene is TRBJ2-2, the V gene TRBV7-6; 10 bases fit TRBD2. V trimming: 6 bases; J trimming: 2 bases; junction bases outside the gene matches: 3. CDR3 length: 15 amino acids. Looked up from germline, CDR1 is SGHVS and CDR2 is FNYEAQ. The CDR3 is CASSLAGVNTGELFF. The DNA read from the CDR3 is TGTGCCAGCAGTCTAGCGGGGGTAAACACCGGGGAG.

With respect to this clone: The read terminates 3 residues before the CDR3 end, so the remaining end is supplied by the germline J gene. The rearrangement joins TRBV19 to TRBJ2-1, with a possible D match to TRBD2 (6 bases). The CDR3 covers 13 residues. The germline V gene has CDR1 LNHDA and CDR2 SQIVND (reference sequence). Trimming stripped 1 base from V and 8 bases from J, with 9 bases between. The CDR3 bases that were read are TGTGCCAGTAGTATAGTGACTAGTTATGAG. This encodes CASSIVTSYE. The full CDR3 sequence reads CASSIVTSYEQFF.

With regard to this clone: The read finishes 3 residues shy of the CDR3 end, and the germline J gene is used to complete it. This chain joins TRBV2 and TRBJ2-3; 7 positions agree with TRBD2. V dropped 3 bases and J dropped 2; count of bases not matched to a gene: 5. Germline loops: CDR1 SNHLY, CDR2 FYNNEI. The CDR3 is 15 residues long. CDR3 sequence reads: CASSDRGLDTDTQYF. The sequenced part of the CDR3 DNA is TGTGCCAGCAGTGATCGAGGACTAGACACAGATACG.